This TCR beta chain was recorded in a study of blood T cell repertoires in COVID-19. Study-level background: PBMCs, B-cell-depleted T cells, or T cells were the source of the cDNA or gDNA that made up the material.

CDR3 length equals 12 residues. V was trimmed by 7 bases and J by 0 bases, leaving 6 bases between them. The method was immunoSEQ multiplex PCR; TCRdb's version includes in-frame clones alone and lacks a portion of them. The sample shows over 250,000 clones, about nine tenths of them seen only once. Sequencing input: peripheral blood. The chain has TRBV12-3 or TRBV12-4 and TRBJ1-2, with D unclear. The clonotype was recovered from a woman in her 50s with COVID-19, enrolled during active disease. CDR3 sequence reads: CASNGPNYGYTF. The DNA for the CDR3 is TGTGCCAGCAATGGGCCTAACTATGGCTACACCTTC.